This T cell receptor (beta chain) originates from a study of T cell responses to AZD1222 COVID-19 vaccine. Findings and caveats of the study: CD4 TCRs covered the whole spike, strongest at regions 160-218 and 743-854. Reportedly, close to half of spike-specific TCRs are directed against unmutated variant regions. Spike-specific TCR repertoires showed rising breadth and depth after two AZD1222 doses.

Measured with immunoSEQ multiplex PCR; TCRdb has only the in-frame clones, and not every one. The sample has under 200,000 clones, around 90% seen once. CDR1 is KGHDR, CDR2 SFDVKD, per germline. CDR3 size: 14 residues. V dropped 4 bases and J dropped 0 bases, with 6 bases sitting between them. To note about this clone: What it binds is not known.

The receptor's source is an adult in good health. This rearrangement joins TRBV24-1 to TRBJ2-1, with unresolved D. The sequences come from peripheral blood, collected on day 0 of AZD1222 vaccination. The CDR3 region is CATSDRFSYNEQFF. In DNA form, the CDR3 reads TGTGCCACCAGTGACCGCTTCTCCTACAATGAGCAGTTCTTC.